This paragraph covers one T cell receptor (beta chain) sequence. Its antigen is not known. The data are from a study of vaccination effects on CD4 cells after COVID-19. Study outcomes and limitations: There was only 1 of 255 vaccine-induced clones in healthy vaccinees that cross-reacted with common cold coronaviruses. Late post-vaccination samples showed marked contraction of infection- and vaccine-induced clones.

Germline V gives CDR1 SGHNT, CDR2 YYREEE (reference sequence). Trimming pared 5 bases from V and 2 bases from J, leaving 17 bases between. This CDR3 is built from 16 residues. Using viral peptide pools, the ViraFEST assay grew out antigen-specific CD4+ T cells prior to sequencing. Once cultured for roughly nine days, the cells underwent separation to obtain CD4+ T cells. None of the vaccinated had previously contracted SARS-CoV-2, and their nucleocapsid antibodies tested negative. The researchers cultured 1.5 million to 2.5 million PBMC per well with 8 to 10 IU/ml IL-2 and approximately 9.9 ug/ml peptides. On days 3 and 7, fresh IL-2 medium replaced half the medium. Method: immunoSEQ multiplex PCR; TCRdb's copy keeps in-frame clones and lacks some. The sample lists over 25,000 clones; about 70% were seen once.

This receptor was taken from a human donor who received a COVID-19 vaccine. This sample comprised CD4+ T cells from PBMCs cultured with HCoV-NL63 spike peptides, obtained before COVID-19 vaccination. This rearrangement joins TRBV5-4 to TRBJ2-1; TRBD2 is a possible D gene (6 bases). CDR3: CASSLKNSGAYNEQFF. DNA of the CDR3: TGTGCCAGCAGTTTAAAGAACTCGGGGGCCTACAATGAGCAGTTCTTC.